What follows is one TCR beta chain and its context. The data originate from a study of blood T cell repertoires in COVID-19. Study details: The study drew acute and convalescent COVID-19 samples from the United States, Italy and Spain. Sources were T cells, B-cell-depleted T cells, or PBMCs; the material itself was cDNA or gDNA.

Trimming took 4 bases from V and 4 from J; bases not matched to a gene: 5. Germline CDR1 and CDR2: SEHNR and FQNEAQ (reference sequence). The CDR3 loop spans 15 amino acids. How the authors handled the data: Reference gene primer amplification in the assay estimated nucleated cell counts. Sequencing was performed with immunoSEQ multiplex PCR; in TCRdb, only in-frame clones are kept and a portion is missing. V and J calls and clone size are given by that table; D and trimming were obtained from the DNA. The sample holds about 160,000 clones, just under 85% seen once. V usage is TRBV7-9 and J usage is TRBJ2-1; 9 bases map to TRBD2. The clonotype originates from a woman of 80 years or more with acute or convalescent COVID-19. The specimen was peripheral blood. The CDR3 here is CASSSGTSPYNEQFF. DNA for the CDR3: TGTGCCAGCAGCTCAGGGACTAGCCCATACAATGAGCAGTTCTTC.